One and the same sample provided the 21 T cell receptor beta chains below, sequenced in a study of cytomegalovirus exposure and HLA in healthy donors. PCR was performed using 60 Vbeta and 13 Jbeta primers. Sequencing used immunoSEQ multiplex PCR; TCRdb keeps in-frame clones, though not all of them. The repertoire holds 95,000 to 110,000 clones, with about 77% as singletons. The sequencing sample was made of PBMCs. These receptors were collected from a woman between 18 and 29 years old in good health and CMV-seropositive.

The sample holds a few counts of this clone. This rearrangement joins TRBV2 to TRBJ2-7; 9 nucleotides match TRBD2. Germline CDR1 and CDR2: SNHLY and FYNNEI. J lost 4 bases, V lost 8 bases, and 9 bases had no gene match. CDR3 length equals 14 residues. CDR3 loop: CASALSGGIYEQYF. CDR3 bases: TGTGCCAGCGCCCTAAGCGGGGGGATTTACGAGCAGTACTTC.

The V gene is TRBV21-1, the J gene TRBJ1-1. TRBV21-1 is deemed a pseudogene. The CDR3 loop spans 15 amino acids. Here the CDR3 reads CASSKSLGGRTEAFF. In DNA, the CDR3 is TGTGCCAGCAGCAAATCTTTGGGGGGGAGGACTGAAGCTTTCTTT.

CDR3 bases: TGTGCCTGGAGTGTAATCCCCCCTAAAGGGACTAGCGGGCGAGAGCATGAGCAGTTCTTC. It yields the protein CAWSVIPPKGTSGREHEQFF. V gene TRBV30 combines with J gene TRBJ2-1; 12 bases are a match to TRBD2. The CDR3 has 20 amino acids. V gave up 0 bases and J gave up 8 bases; unmatched junction bases: 20. CDR1 GTSNPN and CDR2 SVGIG come from the germline V gene (reference sequence).

The chain couples TRBV7-3 to TRBJ1-1; no reliable D call. V lost 3 bases, J lost 1 base, and 15 bases lay in between. The CDR3 sequence is 16 residues long. Germline V gene data show CDR1 as SGHTA and CDR2 as FQGTGA. The CDR3: CASSFRGPSTNTEAFF. The CDR3 DNA follows: TGTGCCAGCAGCTTTCGGGGTCCCTCGACGAACACTGAAGCTTTCTTT.

Only a few counts were recorded for this clone. J is TRBJ2-7 and V is TRBV6-6; TRBD1 is a possible D gene (6 bases). V was clipped by 6 bases and J by 4 bases, with 10 bases between them. The V gene's germline CDR1 is MNHNY and CDR2 SVGAGI (reference sequence). The CDR3 length is 12 residues. In DNA form, the CDR3 reads TGTGCCAGCAGCCCCGACAGGTACGAGCAGTACTTC. This translates into CASSPDRYEQYF.

In regard to this clone: Germline and junction disagree at one end, which may indicate a read error. CDR3 bases: TGTGCCGGCAGGGCAACGTACTCTGGAAACACCATATATTTT. This codes for CAGRATYSGNTIYF. The J gene is TRBJ1-3, the V gene TRBV27, with a tentative D call TRBD1 (5 bases). Germline V gene lookup returns CDR1 MNHEY and CDR2 SMNVEV (reference sequence). CDR3 length: 14 residues.

The chain couples TRBV5-1 to TRBJ1-4, with D maybe TRBD1 (5 bases). This CDR3 contains 14 residues. The germline gives CDR1 SGHRS, CDR2 YFSETQ. The V end lost 1 base, the J end lost 8 bases, and 12 bases lay between the germline ends. The CDR3 DNA is TGCGCCAGCAGCTTGTACGCAGGGCAGGAAAAACTGTTTTTT. As protein: CASSLYAGQEKLFF.

V gene TRBV12-5 combines with J gene TRBJ2-2; TRBD2 agrees at 8 bases. The CDR3 is made up of 17 amino acids. CDR1 and CDR2 (germline): LGHNT, FRNRAP. V was pared by 2 bases and J by 2 bases, with 7 bases of the junction left unmatched. CDR3 sequence: CASGLSSGGANTGELFF. In DNA, the CDR3 is TGTGCTAGTGGTTTGTCGTCGGGGGGGGCTAACACCGGGGAGCTGTTTTTT.

This clone is medium-sized (0.01 to 0.1%) in the sample. The rearrangement joins TRBV14 to TRBJ2-7; weak D call: TRBD2 (6 bases). Germline values: CDR1 SGHDN, CDR2 FVKESK. Deletions cut 0 bases from V and 2 bases from J, with 14 bases between. CDR3 size: 16 residues. The DNA of the CDR3 is TGTGCCAGCAGCCAAGAAATTGTAGCGGTGACCTACGAGCAGTACTTC. It codes for CASSQEIVAVTYEQYF.

The chain joins TRBV5-6 to TRBJ2-5; 11 nucleotides align to TRBD1. The J call may not be correct, given that the DNA end is closer to TRBJ2-7. Germline V gives CDR1 SGHDT, CDR2 YYEEEE. This CDR3 has 14 amino acids. The CDR3 spells CASSWGQGGYEQYF. The CDR3 nucleotides read TGTGCCAGCAGCTGGGGACAGGGGGGCTACGAGCAGTACTTC.

This clone occurred once. The chain recombines TRBV19 with TRBJ2-5; 10 nucleotides match TRBD2. Losses at the gene ends were 10 bases for V and 4 bases for J; bases not matched to a gene: 18. The CDR3 spans 17 residues. CDR1 and CDR2 (germline): LNHDA, SQIVND (reference sequence). The CDR3 reads CATNPGLARRGGETQYF. In DNA form, the CDR3 reads TGTGCCACAAATCCGGGACTAGCGCGACGGGGCGGAGAGACCCAGTACTTC.

This clone has just one count. The CDR3 sequence is CASSEAPGNTEAFF. In DNA form, the CDR3 reads TGTGCCAGCAGTGAAGCGCCGGGGAACACTGAAGCTTTCTTT. The J gene is TRBJ1-1, the V gene TRBV2; D is unresolved. V was cut by 0 bases and J by 1 base, with 6 bases left in between. Germline V CDR1 and CDR2: SNHLY, FYNNEI. This CDR3 region has 14 residues.

This clone was recorded only once. The rearrangement uses TRBV30 and TRBJ1-1; D possibly corresponds to TRBD1 (6 bases). This CDR3 is 13 amino acids long. Looked up from germline, CDR1 is GTSNPN and CDR2 is SVGIG (reference sequence). Between the trimmed V and J ends, which lost 0 bases and 5 bases, there was a span of 10 bases. The CDR3 reads CAWSVQGWTEAFF. The CDR3 nucleotides are TGTGCCTGGAGTGTTCAGGGGTGGACTGAAGCTTTCTTT.

As to this clone: One end of the junction varies from germline; a read error may be responsible. This chain joins TRBV5-6 and TRBJ2-3; D gene unclear. The CDR3 has 12 residues. CDR1 is SGHDT, CDR2 YYEEEE, per germline. CDR3 DNA sequence: TGTGCCAGCGGCTTAAAGCCGGATACGCAGTATTTT. Protein: CASGLKPDTQYF. The variable domain in full, completed from reference TRBV5-6 and TRBJ2-3, reads DAGVTQSPTHLIKTRGQQVTLRCSPKSGHDTVSWYQQALGQGPQFIFQYYEEEERQRGNFPDRFSGHQFPNYSSELNVNALLLGDSALYLCASGLKPDTQYFGPGTRLTVL.

V is TRBV7-2 and J is TRBJ2-5, with D possibly TRBD1 on 5 matching bases. V was clipped by 1 base and J by 5 bases, with 11 bases between them. There are 14 residues in the CDR3. Germline V gene sequence: CDR1 SGHTA, CDR2 FQGNSA. This CDR3 is CASSLGGRVETQYF. For the CDR3, the DNA is TGTGCCAGCAGCTTAGGTGGCAGGGTTGAGACCCAGTACTTC.

This clone was picked up one time. V usage is TRBV7-3 and J usage is TRBJ2-1; 11 bases fit TRBD1. CDR1 SGHTA and CDR2 FQGTGA come from the germline V gene. V lost 6 bases to trimming and J lost 4 bases; unmatched junction nucleotides: 5. This CDR3 is 15 amino acids long. CDR3 in DNA: TGTGCCAGCAGTCTGGACAGGGGGCTGTACAATGAGCAGTTCTTC. This encodes CASSLDRGLYNEQFF.

The CDR3 nucleotides read TGTGCCAGTAGTATGAGTAGATCACAGAAGACGGGGGGCTACGAGCAGTACTTC. Amino acid sequence: CASSMSRSQKTGGYEQYF. This chain links TRBV19 with TRBJ2-7, with TRBD2 matching over 7 bases. Germline CDR1 is LNHDA and CDR2 is SQIVND (reference sequence). Losses at the gene ends were 3 bases for V and 3 bases for J; bases not matched to a gene: 17. The CDR3 has 18 amino acids.

V usage is TRBV12-5 and J usage is TRBJ1-5, with 8 bases that match TRBD1. The CDR3 is 14 residues long. Germline trimming cut 2 bases from V and 7 bases from J; bases unmatched to any gene: 4. From germline, CDR1 is LGHNT and CDR2 FRNRAP. As DNA, the CDR3 is TGTGCTAGTGGTTTGACCGACAGGGGCCAGCCCCAGCATTTT. Encoded protein: CASGLTDRGQPQHF.

This chain uses TRBV27 with TRBJ1-1; D possibly corresponds to TRBD1 (6 bases). Between the trimmed V and J ends, which lost 6 bases and 1 base, there was a span of 15 bases. The germline CDR1 and CDR2 sequences are MNHEY and SMNVEV (reference sequence). The CDR3 is 15 residues long. The CDR3 is CASSIPGTPNTEAFF. The CDR3 bases are TGTGCCAGCAGCATCCCGGGGACACCGAACACTGAAGCTTTCTTT.

The V gene is TRBV28, the J gene TRBJ1-1; 7 bases line up with TRBD1. Germline values: CDR1 MDHEN, CDR2 SYDVKM. The length of the CDR3 is 15 residues. Losses at the gene ends were 5 bases for V and 3 bases for J; bases not matched to a gene: 9. CDR3 DNA sequence: TGTGCCAGCAGTGCAGACAGGGTGGTAGACACTGAAGCTTTCTTT. Protein product: CASSADRVVDTEAFF.

The gene calls are TRBV7-9 and TRBJ2-1; 11 bases match TRBD2. This CDR3 comprises 17 residues. Trimming at V came to 4 bases and at J to 4 bases, leaving 9 bases not matched to a gene. The V gene's germline CDR1 is SEHNR and CDR2 FQNEAQ (reference sequence). The CDR3 loop reads CASSSPTSGRAYNEQFF. Written as DNA, the CDR3 is TGTGCCAGCAGCTCCCCAACTAGCGGGAGAGCTTACAATGAGCAGTTCTTC.